Below are 21 T cell receptor beta chains sequenced from a single sample in a study of T cell repertoires in cytomegalovirus infection. TCRdb re-derived calls from the reads in MiXCR, one entry per CDR3 protein. The data show approximately 490,000 distinct CDR3 sequences, around 11% seen once. Sequenced sample: PBMCs. Source of these receptors: a human donor in good health (CMV status not recorded). Some clones in this sample may be carry-over from other donors' samples.

This clonotype was observed many times. The chain recombines TRBV7-2 with TRBJ1-2; weak D call: TRBD1 (5 bases). V lost 2 bases to trimming and J lost 6 bases, with 16 bases between them. The CDR3 is 15 residues long. The V gene's germline CDR1 is SGHTA and CDR2 FQGNSA. In nucleotides, the CDR3 is TGTGCCAGCAGCTTAATCAAGGGGCCTCCGGATGGCTACACCTTC. Protein sequence: CASSLIKGPPDGYTF.

The chain joins TRBV7-3 to TRBJ2-2; 10 bases map to TRBD2. V shed 4 bases and J 5 bases; nucleotides not matched to a gene: 4. This CDR3 is built from 15 residues. CDR1 and CDR2 from the germline V gene are SGHTA and FQGTGA. CDR3 residues: CASSSAGGQTGELFF. The CDR3 DNA follows: TGTGCCAGCAGCTCAGCGGGGGGGCAAACCGGGGAGCTGTTTTTT.

This clonotype was seen at least ten times. The V and J genes are TRBV28 and TRBJ1-2; a weak D match, TRBD1 (6 bases). Looked up from germline, CDR1 is MDHEN and CDR2 is SYDVKM. This CDR3 is built from 16 residues. The germline V and J ends were trimmed by 5 bases and 0 bases, with 16 bases remaining between them. The CDR3, as DNA: TGTGCCAGCAGTCGGAGGGGGTCAGGGGCTAACTATGGCTACACCTTC. As protein: CASSRRGSGANYGYTF.

This clonotype was seen at least ten times. The chain uses TRBV9 and TRBJ2-1; 8 bases fit TRBD1. The V segment lost 0 bases and the J segment 5 bases; nucleotides outside the gene matches: 1. The CDR3 consists of 14 residues. CDR1 is SGDLS and CDR2 is YYNGEE in the germline V gene. CDR3 bases: TGTGCCAGCAGCGTAGGGGACAGGAACAATGAGCAGTTCTTC. Translated, it gives CASSVGDRNNEQFF.

This clonotype was picked up many times. The chain has TRBV7-2 and TRBJ2-5; 15 bases align to TRBD2. Looked up from germline, CDR1 is SGHTA and CDR2 is FQGNSA. The CDR3 consists of 18 residues. V shed 3 bases, J shed 3 bases, and the junction held 8 bases outside the gene matches. The CDR3: CASSFGLAGGQGEETQYF. The CDR3, as DNA: TGTGCCAGCAGCTTCGGACTAGCGGGAGGGCAAGGGGAAGAGACCCAGTACTTC.

The sample holds many counts of this clonotype. The chain couples TRBV27 to TRBJ1-4; D is ambiguous. Germline V gene data show CDR1 as MNHEY and CDR2 as SMNVEV (reference sequence). V lost 6 bases and J 5 bases, leaving 13 bases between the germline ends. This CDR3 is 14 amino acids long. Here the CDR3 reads CASSSYRENEKLFF. The CDR3 coding sequence is TGTGCCAGCAGCTCCTACCGGGAGAATGAAAAACTGTTTTTT.

At least ten counts were recorded for this clonotype. The chain carries TRBV28 and TRBJ2-1; 8 nucleotides align to TRBD2. Germline V lookup: CDR1 MDHEN, CDR2 SYDVKM. The CDR3 is made up of 15 amino acids. With V trimmed by 8 bases and J by 4 bases, 10 bases remained unmatched. The DNA for the CDR3 is TGTGCCAGCTTACCCCCCAGCGGGAGTTACAATGAGCAGTTCTTC. This encodes CASLPPSGSYNEQFF.

This clonotype was seen many times. This chain connects TRBV10-3 to TRBJ2-2; a weak D match, TRBD2 (6 bases). CDR1 and CDR2 from the germline V gene are ENHRY and SYGVKD. The CDR3 has 14 amino acids. Trimming took off 7 bases at V and 3 bases at J, with 12 bases between the two ends. The CDR3 reads CAITGGLDTGELFF. The CDR3 coding sequence is TGTGCCATCACCGGGGGTTTGGACACCGGGGAGCTGTTTTTT.

This clonotype was counted at least ten times. The J gene is TRBJ2-2, the V gene TRBV6-1; D is perhaps TRBD2 (7 bases). The CDR3 sequence is 17 residues long. The ends were cut back, 5 bases at V and 3 bases at J, with 19 bases in the middle. Per the germline V gene, CDR1 is MNHNS and CDR2 is SASEGT. CDR3 bases: TGTGCCAGCAGTCCCAATATGGGGGAGGGGGACACCGGGGAGCTGTTTTTT. Translation: CASSPNMGEGDTGELFF.

This clonotype was detected a few times. The J gene is TRBJ2-1, the V gene TRBV10-3, with D perhaps TRBD1 (5 bases). Germline CDR1 is ENHRY and CDR2 is SYGVKD. This CDR3 contains 14 residues. V was shortened by 2 bases and J by 7 bases, with 12 bases between the two germline ends. CDR3 DNA: TGTGCCATCAGTGAGGGACACGCGAGGAATGAGCAGTTCTTC. As protein: CAISEGHARNEQFF.

This clonotype was recorded a few times. This clone may be a read error of a much larger clone one base away. The genes are TRBV12-3 or TRBV12-4 and TRBJ1-3, with D possibly matching TRBD1 (5 bases). The ends were cut back, 10 bases at V and 0 bases at J, with 16 bases in the middle. CDR3 length: 15 amino acids. The CDR3 is CATTSGAISGNTIYF. The DNA of the CDR3 is TGTGCCACAACTTCCGGGGCGATCTCTGGAAACACCATATATTTT.

At least ten counts were recorded for this clonotype. This chain's CDR3 is CASSPTTRREMNTEAFF. Written as DNA, the CDR3 is TGTGCCAGCAGCCCAACTACCCGAAGGGAGATGAACACTGAAGCTTTCTTT. The V gene is TRBV14, the J gene TRBJ1-1; D uncertain. The germline CDR1 and CDR2 sequences are SGHDN and FVKESK. CDR3 size: 17 residues. The germline V and J ends were trimmed by 4 bases and 0 bases, with 18 bases remaining between them.

This clonotype was recorded at least ten times. The chain uses TRBV7-2 and TRBJ2-5; 8 positions match TRBD2. CDR1 and CDR2 from the germline V gene are SGHTA and FQGNSA. V shed 5 bases, J shed 2 bases, and the junction held 7 bases outside the gene matches. This CDR3 contains 15 residues. The CDR3 DNA is TGTGCCAGCAGCCCGGCGGGACTAGGGCAAGAGACCCAGTACTTC. It codes for CASSPAGLGQETQYF. Full variable domain (rest looked up from reference TRBV7-2 and TRBJ2-5): GAGVSQSPSNKVTEKGKDVELRCDPISGHTALYWYRQSLGQGLEFLIYFQGNSAPDKSGLPSDRFSAERTGGSVSTLTIQRTQQEDSAVYLCASSPAGLGQETQYFGPGTRLLVL.

Ten or more counts support this clonotype. The V gene is TRBV19, the J gene TRBJ2-2; D gene unclear. With 3 bases removed from V and 8 bases from J, the gap between germline ends came to 10 bases. Germline lookup yields CDR1 LNHDA and CDR2 SQIVND (reference sequence). The CDR3 spans 13 residues. DNA for the CDR3: TGTGCCAGTAGTATTGGCTATGCAGGGGAGCTGTTTTTT. It encodes CASSIGYAGELFF.

In this sample, this clonotype turned up many times. The CDR3 region is CASSLWTSGSPSYEQYF. In DNA, the CDR3 is TGTGCCAGCAGCTTATGGACTAGCGGGAGTCCGTCCTACGAGCAGTACTTC. The chain carries TRBV11-2 and TRBJ2-7; the match to TRBD2 covers 13 bases. The J segment lost 1 base and the V segment lost 2 bases, leaving 5 bases of the junction unmatched. CDR3 size: 17 residues. Germline V gene sequence: CDR1 SGHAT, CDR2 FQNNGV.

This clonotype was seen repeatedly, ten times or more. This chain joins TRBV19 and TRBJ2-1; 8 nucleotides match TRBD2. The CDR3 runs 12 residues. The germline V gene encodes CDR1 LNHDA and CDR2 SQIVND (reference sequence). With 6 bases clipped from V and 6 bases from J, the junction kept 1 base outside the gene matches. The CDR3 region has the DNA TGTGCCAGTAGCGGGAGGGCCAATGAGCAGTTCTTC. It specifies CASSGRANEQFF.

The CDR3 nucleotides are TGTGCCAGCAGCCCCCCCGGACAGGGTGGAGTGGACACTGAAGCTTTCTTT. Translating it yields CASSPPGQGGVDTEAFF. The chain recombines TRBV28 with TRBJ1-1; TRBD1 agrees at 8 bases. J lost 3 bases, V lost 6 bases, and 15 bases had no gene match. CDR1 is MDHEN, CDR2 SYDVKM, per germline. This CDR3 comprises 17 residues.

Points on this clonotype: This sequence may be a read error, since a much larger clone differs from it by one base. This rearrangement joins TRBV2 to TRBJ1-4, with 7 bases fitting TRBD1. Germline V lookup: CDR1 SNHLY, CDR2 FYNNEI. The CDR3 runs 15 residues. The CDR3 loop reads CVSSEPGQSNEKLFF. CDR3 in DNA: TGTGTCAGCAGTGAACCGGGACAGAGTAATGAAAAACTGTTTTTT.

At least ten counts were recorded for this clonotype. The chain combines TRBV15 with TRBJ2-5, with 8 bases identical to TRBD1. V lost 4 bases and J lost 2; bases outside the gene matches: 3. CDR3 length: 14 residues. Germline V gene lookup returns CDR1 LNHNV and CDR2 YYDKDF (reference sequence). The CDR3 sequence is CATSTRTGQETQYF. The CDR3 DNA follows: TGTGCCACCAGCACGCGGACAGGGCAAGAGACCCAGTACTTC.

At least ten counts were recorded for this clonotype. This chain uses TRBV7-8 with TRBJ2-7; D possibly corresponds to TRBD2 (6 bases). CDR3 length equals 13 residues. Germline V gene sequence: CDR1 SGHVS, CDR2 FQNEAQ. V lost 0 bases and J lost 6, with 9 bases in between. In DNA, the CDR3 is TGTGCCAGCAGCTTAGCGATGGGAGGCGAGCAGTACTTC. Translating gives CASSLAMGGEQYF.

This clonotype has at least ten counts. This chain connects TRBV4-2 to TRBJ2-1; TRBD1 matches 8 bases. The germline gives CDR1 LGHNA, CDR2 YNFKEQ. The CDR3 extends over 13 amino acids. The J segment lost 5 bases and the V segment lost 3 bases, leaving 0 bases of the junction unmatched. In DNA, the CDR3 is TGTGCCAGCAGCCAGGACAGGGACAATGAGCAGTTCTTC. It yields the protein CASSQDRDNEQFF.